These 8 T cell receptor beta chains share one sample of origin, sequenced in a study of blood T cell repertoires in COVID-19. This table comes from immunoSEQ multiplex PCR, and its TCRdb copy is limited to in-frame clones, with some not included. The table shows nearly 110,000 clones, with 65% to 75% occurring only once. Sequenced sample: peripheral blood. These receptors all come from a human donor with acute or convalescent COVID-19. The donor label of this sample is uncertain.

This rearrangement joins TRBV9 to TRBJ1-1; D possibly corresponds to TRBD1 (5 bases). This CDR3 is built from 13 residues. The germline V gene encodes CDR1 SGDLS and CDR2 YYNGEE. V lost 4 bases and J 0 bases, leaving 7 bases between the germline ends. DNA of the CDR3: TGTGCCAGCAGCTTACAGGTGAACACTGAAGCTTTCTTT. Translation gives CASSLQVNTEAFF.

A single count supports this clone. This chain joins TRBV9 and TRBJ2-5; 7 bases are a match to TRBD2. CDR1 SGDLS and CDR2 YYNGEE come from the germline V gene. The CDR3 runs to 15 residues. With 5 bases clipped from V and 5 bases from J, the junction kept 12 bases outside the gene matches. The CDR3 nucleotides read TGTGCCAGCAGACGAGGGGACTATGTGTGGGAGACCCAGTACTTC. Translated, it gives CASRRGDYVWETQYF.

In its sample, this clone is medium-sized. The chain uses TRBV15 and TRBJ2-5; possible D gene TRBD2, 6 bases. From germline, CDR1 is LNHNV and CDR2 YYDKDF (reference sequence). CDR3 length: 12 residues. V lost 7 bases to trimming and J lost 5 bases, with 11 bases between them. The chain's CDR3 is CATNRGGETQYF. CDR3 coding DNA: TGTGCCACCAACCGTGGGGGGGAGACCCAGTACTTC.

V usage is TRBV5-6 and J usage is TRBJ2-1; 13 positions match TRBD2. The ends lost 1 base at V and 6 bases at J; junction bases unmatched: 1. This CDR3 has 15 amino acids. The germline CDR1 and CDR2 sequences are SGHDT and YYEEEE. The CDR3 region is CASSLTSGGANEQFF. As DNA, the CDR3 is TGTGCCAGCAGCTTGACTAGCGGGGGGGCCAATGAGCAGTTCTTC.

The chain uses TRBV11-2 and TRBJ1-2; the D gene is possibly TRBD1 (5 bases). The CDR3 runs 17 residues. The V end lost 2 bases, the J end lost 5 bases, and 21 bases lay between the germline ends. CDR1 SGHAT and CDR2 FQNNGV come from the germline V gene. The CDR3 loop is CASSLRAGGGGPYGYTF. The CDR3 DNA follows: TGTGCCAGCAGCTTAAGAGCCGGTGGGGGAGGGCCATATGGCTACACCTTC.

The chain combines TRBV18 with TRBJ2-2; D is perhaps TRBD2 (6 bases). Trimming removed 5 bases from V and 2 bases from J, with 12 bases in between. Germline CDR1 is KGHSH and CDR2 is LQKENI. The CDR3 loop spans 15 amino acids. The CDR3 nucleotides read TGTGCCAGCTCATCCCAGACTAGAAACACCGGGGAGCTGTTTTTT. It specifies CASSSQTRNTGELFF.

This clone was observed once. The chain employs TRBV2 and TRBJ2-7; D perhaps matches TRBD1 (6 bases). Trimming took 3 bases from V and 3 from J, leaving 9 bases between them. Germline V gene data show CDR1 as SNHLY and CDR2 as FYNNEI. The CDR3 totals 13 residues. In DNA, the CDR3 is TGTGCCAGCAGTGACAACAGGGACTACGAGCAGTACTTC. Translating it yields CASSDNRDYEQYF.

This clone was seen at least ten times. This chain links TRBV6-6 with TRBJ1-6; 9 bases line up with TRBD1. Germline V CDR1 and CDR2: MNHNY, SVGAGI (reference sequence). With 4 bases clipped from V and 9 bases from J, the junction kept 4 bases outside the gene matches. The CDR3 has 14 residues. CDR3 coding DNA: TGTGCCAGCAGTTTCGTGACAGGGGGTTCACCCCTCCACTTT. Amino acid sequence: CASSFVTGGSPLHF.